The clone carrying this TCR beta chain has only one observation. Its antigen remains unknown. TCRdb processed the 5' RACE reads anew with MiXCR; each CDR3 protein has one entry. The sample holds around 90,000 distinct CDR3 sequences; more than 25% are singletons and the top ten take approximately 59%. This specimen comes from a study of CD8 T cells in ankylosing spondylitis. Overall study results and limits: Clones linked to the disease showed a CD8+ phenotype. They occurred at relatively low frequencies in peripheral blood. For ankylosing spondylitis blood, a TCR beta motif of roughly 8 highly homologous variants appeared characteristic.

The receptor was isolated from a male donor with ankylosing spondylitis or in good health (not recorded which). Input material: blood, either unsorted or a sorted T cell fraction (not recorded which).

This chain's CDR3 is CASSLFQGADGYTF. The CDR3 DNA follows: TGTGCCAGCAGCTTATTTCAGGGGGCGGATGGCTACACCTTC. This sequence joins TRBV5-8 and TRBJ1-2; 8 nucleotides align to TRBD1. There are 14 residues in the CDR3. The germline V gene encodes CDR1 SGHTS and CDR2 YDEGEE. The V gene end was trimmed by 2 bases and the J gene end by 6 bases; junction bases not matched to a gene: 6.